Each of the 10 T cell receptor beta chains below was sequenced from the same sample in a study of cytomegalovirus exposure and HLA in healthy donors. The PCR made use of 60 Vbeta and 13 Jbeta primers. The assay was immunoSEQ multiplex PCR, and TCRdb's table has in-frame clones only and misses some. This sample has 150,000 to 200,000 clones, with about 85% found just once. Sequenced input: PBMCs. The receptors derive from a man younger than 30 in good health and CMV-seropositive.

J is TRBJ1-3 and V is TRBV14, with 8 bases identical to TRBD1. Germline CDR1 reads SGHDN; CDR2 reads FVKESK. This CDR3 is built from 17 residues. The V gene end was trimmed by 4 bases and the J gene end by 0 bases; junction bases not matched to a gene: 8. CDR3 nucleotide sequence: TGTGCCAGCAGCCTACTCGGGACAGGAGCCTCTGGAAACACCATATATTTT. Its protein product is CASSLLGTGASGNTIYF.

The gene calls are TRBV6-5 and TRBJ2-5; TRBD2 agrees at 10 bases. The germline gives CDR1 MNHEY, CDR2 SVGAGI. The length of the CDR3 is 14 residues. V was pared by 7 bases and J by 5 bases, with 7 bases of the junction left unmatched. The CDR3 spells CASMRLAGRETQYF. CDR3 sequence (DNA): TGTGCCAGCATGCGACTAGCGGGCCGGGAGACCCAGTACTTC.

The chain couples TRBV30 to TRBJ1-4, with D perhaps matching TRBD1 (6 bases). The V end was cut by 3 bases, the J end by 8 bases, with 13 bases between. The germline V gene has CDR1 GTSNPN and CDR2 SVGIG (reference sequence). The length of the CDR3 is 13 residues. The CDR3 sequence: CAWSLNQGEKLFF. CDR3 DNA: TGTGCCTGGAGCCTTAATCAGGGGGAAAAACTGTTTTTT.

The chain is built from TRBV2 and TRBJ2-1, with D maybe TRBD2 (5 bases). The CDR3 sequence is 16 residues long. CDR1 and CDR2 from the germline V gene are SNHLY and FYNNEI. V lost 7 bases to trimming and J lost 0 bases, with 16 bases between them. CDR3 sequence: CASTPDYASSYNEQFF. Here the CDR3 DNA reads TGTGCCAGCACTCCCGACTATGCCAGCTCCTACAATGAGCAGTTCTTC.

The chain links TRBV7-9 to TRBJ1-4; D is unresolved. The CDR3 has 16 amino acids. Trimming took 5 bases from V and 5 from J, leaving 18 bases between them. Germline V gives CDR1 SEHNR, CDR2 FQNEAQ (reference sequence). The CDR3 nucleotides read TGTGCCAGCAGCCGCCGGAGGGAGGGAGTGAATGAAAAACTGTTTTTT. Translation gives CASSRRREGVNEKLFF. Full variable domain (remainder filled in from reference TRBV7-9 and TRBJ1-4): DTGVSQNPRHKITKRGQNVTFRCDPISEHNRLYWYRQTLGQGPEFLTYFQNEAQLEKSRLLSDRFSAERPKGSFSTLEIQRTEQGDSAMYLCASSRRREGVNEKLFFGSGTQLSVL.

As to this clone: An end of the junction differs from the germline gene, which may be a read error. The V and J genes are TRBV4-1 and TRBJ2-6; TRBD2 aligns across 8 bases. CDR1 and CDR2 (germline): MGHRA, YSYEKL. This CDR3 contains 17 residues. As DNA, the CDR3 is TGCGCCAGCAGCCAAGAAGGCGGGGGGTTAGGGGCCAACGGCCTGACTTTC. Protein: CASSQEGGGLGANGLTF.

This clone was recorded only once. The chain recombines TRBV4-3 with TRBJ2-1; 11 nucleotides line up with TRBD2. Trimming removed 4 bases from V and 5 bases from J; junction bases left unmatched: 4. This CDR3 has 15 residues. The germline CDR1 and CDR2 sequences are LGHNA and YSLEER. CDR3 loop: CASSPGLAEHNEQFF. DNA for the CDR3: TGCGCCAGCAGCCCGGGACTAGCGGAACACAATGAGCAGTTCTTC.

V gene TRBV2 combines with J gene TRBJ2-5; 7 bases fit TRBD2. Germline-derived CDR1 and CDR2 are SNHLY and FYNNEI. The CDR3 contains 15 residues. Germline trimming cut 2 bases from V and 3 bases from J; bases unmatched to any gene: 6. CDR3 sequence (DNA): TGTGCCAGCAGTGAATCTTGGGGAGGGAAAGAGACCCAGTACTTC. This sequence encodes CASSESWGGKETQYF.

This chain connects TRBV30 to TRBJ2-7; TRBD1 might be the D (6 bases). This CDR3 region has 15 residues. CDR1 GTSNPN and CDR2 SVGIG come from the germline V gene (reference sequence). Trimming took 2 bases from V and 4 from J, leaving 18 bases between them. CDR3 residues: CAWSIARGQGYEQYF. The CDR3 bases are TGTGCCTGGAGTATTGCCAGGGGCCAGGGATACGAGCAGTACTTC.

This chain links TRBV29-1 with TRBJ1-1; 7 positions agree with TRBD1. This CDR3 spans 13 amino acids. V gave up 5 bases and J gave up 4 bases; unmatched junction bases: 7. Germline assignment: CDR1 SQVTM and CDR2 ANQGSEA. The CDR3 bases are TGCAGCGTTTCGACAGGGATGGGCACTGAAGCTTTCTTT. Its protein is CSVSTGMGTEAFF.